A selection of T cell receptor beta chains follows, all from one sample in a study of control samples from healthy donors and cancer patients. Clones were sequenced by immunoSEQ multiplex PCR, and TCRdb holds only the in-frame ones, with some missing. Of roughly 400,000 clones detected, 80% to 95% appear once; the ten largest clones hold 5.5% to 8%. Sample: PBMCs. These receptors were obtained from a man aged 35 to 55 with head and neck cancer. Each CDR3 is given with its conserved first and last residue. The order of the fields is V gene, J gene, CDR3 protein.

>TRBV27|TRBJ1-6
CASSAYPGQGGSPLHF
>TRBV3-1/TRBV3-2|TRBJ1-2
CASRDGTAHGYTF
>TRBV27|TRBJ1-2
CASWSRANYGYTF
>TRBV19|TRBJ1-2
CASNQDSRGIYGYTF
>TRBV11-2|TRBJ1-5
CASSYDTEQPQHF
>TRBV2|TRBJ1-4
CASLRWENEKLFF
>TRBV19|TRBJ2-1
CASSILAGGSGDEQFF
>TRBV12-3/TRBV12-4|TRBJ1-1
CASTLDRRAFF
>TRBV4-2|TRBJ2-5
CASSQGLAGAETQYF
>TRBV30|TRBJ2-7
CAWSVSGDEQYF
>TRBV27|TRBJ2-7
CASSFYAVRTDEQYF
>TRBV5-1|TRBJ2-1
CASSLSGTSYNEQFF
>TRBV7-3|TRBJ2-2
CASSLTAPSGELFF
>TRBV6-2/TRBV6-3|TRBJ1-1
CASSYSGQGERVEAFF
>TRBV7-8|TRBJ1-1
CASSLRQPNTEAFF
>TRBV28|TRBJ2-1
CASSLGGSSYNEQFF
>TRBV24-1|TRBJ1-2
CATSEEQNTPNYGYTF
>TRBV29-1|TRBJ1-4
CSVKTGTVTNEKLFF
>TRBV20-1|TRBJ1-1
CSASPGWGQGNTEAFF
>TRBV7-9|TRBJ1-1
CASSLEGFLEAFF
>TRBV5-1|TRBJ2-1
CASSLGSGAEYNEQFF
>TRBV28|TRBJ2-5
CASSQTGVRGQETQYF
>TRBV29-1|TRBJ1-2
CSANRGAGYTF
>TRBV6-5|TRBJ2-5
CASGQGRETQYF
>TRBV10-1|TRBJ2-3
CASSEGSNTQYF
>TRBV5-4|TRBJ2-1
CASSVELAGVRNEQFF
>TRBV5-1|TRBJ2-1
CASSPGGGGVYNEQFF
>TRBV7-2|TRBJ1-2
CASSLNPADNYGYTF
>TRBV19|TRBJ1-4
CASGQGFTNEKLFF
>TRBV3-1/TRBV3-2|TRBJ1-4
CASSHSGTGDEKLFF
>TRBV18|TRBJ1-5
CASSPTRAFNNQPQHF
>TRBV18|TRBJ1-1
CASSPPTGPAEAFF
>TRBV5-6|TRBJ2-5
CASSVRTGGFQETQYF
>TRBV11-2|TRBJ2-7
CASSLGGPEQYF
>TRBV9|TRBJ1-5
CASSVAGQVYQPQHF
>TRBV10-3|TRBJ1-2
CAISESIYFYTF
>TRBV5-1|TRBJ1-1
CASSLERYTEAFF
>TRBV30|TRBJ2-4
CAWSIGRGSKNIQYF